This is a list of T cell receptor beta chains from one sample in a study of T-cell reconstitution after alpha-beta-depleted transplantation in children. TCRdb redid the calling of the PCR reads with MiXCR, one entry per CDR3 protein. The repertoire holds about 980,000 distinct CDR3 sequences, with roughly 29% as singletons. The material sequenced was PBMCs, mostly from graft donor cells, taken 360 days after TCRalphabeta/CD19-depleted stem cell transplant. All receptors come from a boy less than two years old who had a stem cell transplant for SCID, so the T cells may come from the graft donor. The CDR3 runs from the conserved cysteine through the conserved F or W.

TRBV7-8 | CASSPRQGHLGLPPSPLHF
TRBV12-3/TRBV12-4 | CASSSGLVFTDTQYF
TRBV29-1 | CSVGARGYEQFF
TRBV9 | CASSVPMGGGEYNEQFF
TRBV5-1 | CASSLVPGQGNEQYF
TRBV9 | CASSVLAGPYNEQFF
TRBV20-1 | CSAAKDGQETQYF
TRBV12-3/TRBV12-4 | CASSRTGAPEQYF
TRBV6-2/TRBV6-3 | CASSYSIVGYEQYF
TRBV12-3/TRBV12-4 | CASSLPGQGARQPQHF
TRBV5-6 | CASSLWGPAETQYF
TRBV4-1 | CASSQDQTGSANTEAFF
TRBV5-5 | CASSFGTLAGAYNEQFF
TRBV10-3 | CAISESRTGNPEAFF
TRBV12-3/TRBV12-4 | CASSPQQAGELFF
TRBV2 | CASSGRDRGSNEQFF
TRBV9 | CASSVGVGRETQYF
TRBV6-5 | CASSYSRPGVSPLHF
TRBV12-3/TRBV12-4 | CASSLGGRQLTGELFF
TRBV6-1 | CASSPASGRETQYF
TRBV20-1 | CSASVGVNTEAFF
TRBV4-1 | CASSQAVGSSTDTQYF
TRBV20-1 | CSAIPLAGHTDTQYF
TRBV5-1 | CASRWREGNIQYF
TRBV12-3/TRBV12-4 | CASSFFVGTEGNQPQHF
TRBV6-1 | CASARGGSHIQYF